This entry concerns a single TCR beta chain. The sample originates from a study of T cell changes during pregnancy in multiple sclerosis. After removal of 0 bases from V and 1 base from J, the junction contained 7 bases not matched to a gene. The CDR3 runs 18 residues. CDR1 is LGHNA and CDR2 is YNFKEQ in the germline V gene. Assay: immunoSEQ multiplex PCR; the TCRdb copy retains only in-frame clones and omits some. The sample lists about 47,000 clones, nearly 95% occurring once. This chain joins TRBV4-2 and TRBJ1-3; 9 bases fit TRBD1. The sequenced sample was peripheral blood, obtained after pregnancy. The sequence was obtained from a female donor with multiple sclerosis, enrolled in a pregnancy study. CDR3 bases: TGTGCCAGCAGCCAAGATACTCCCGGACAGGGGTCTGGAAACACCATATATTTT. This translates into CASSQDTPGQGSGNTIYF.